The subject of this entry is one T cell receptor (beta chain). Its cognate antigen is unknown. This record belongs to a study of graft-versus-host responses after intestinal transplantation. For the study at large: Multivisceral, liver-intestinal, or isolated intestinal grafts went to recipients. Study conclusions and caveats: Among recipient marrow samples, GvH clones were found; some appeared first in ileum or blood.

Method: immunoSEQ multiplex PCR; TCRdb's copy keeps in-frame clones and lacks some. This sample has 80,000 to 100,000 clones, with 92% found just once. Germline lookup yields CDR1 SEHNR and CDR2 FQNEAQ (reference sequence). The V end was cut by 4 bases, the J end by 0 bases, with 12 bases between. The CDR3 spans 16 residues. The sequence derives from a human donor who was the organ donor for an intestinal transplant. The input for sequencing was unstimulated CD8+ T cells sorted from spleen or lymph node cells, taken before transplant. The chain uses TRBV7-9 and TRBJ1-4, with D perhaps matching TRBD1 (5 bases). CDR3 DNA sequence: TGTGCCAGCAGCTCCGATAGCAGGGCAACTAATGAAAAACTGTTTTTT. Protein: CASSSDSRATNEKLFF.